The clone carrying this TCR beta chain came up many times. Its antigen remains unknown. The sample originates from a study of T cells in Graves' hyperthyroidism and ophthalmopathy. Regarding the study as a whole: Most thyroid-expanded clonotypes above 0.001 were also found in blood.

The study left out patients who had uncontrolled infection, other autoimmune disease, pregnancy or lactation. RNA transcripts gave rise to amplified TCR beta CDR3 regions. Initially, a first-round RT-PCR of the TCR CDR3 employed the HTBI primer set. In TCRdb, the multiplex PCR reads were re-called with MiXCR into one record per CDR3 protein. The repertoire includes a few hundred thousand distinct CDR3 sequences, roughly 15% of them detected once, and 34% sits in the top ten. Germline loops: CDR1 MNHNS, CDR2 SASEGT. V lost 5 bases and J lost 1; bases outside the gene matches: 8. This CDR3 spans 16 amino acids.

Input material: blood. This clonotype originated in a woman aged 40 to 50 with Graves' ophthalmopathy. V gene TRBV6-1 combines with J gene TRBJ2-5; 9 bases align to TRBD2. The chain's CDR3 is CASSYGVAGVQETQYF. The CDR3 DNA sequence: TGTGCCAGCAGTTACGGGGTAGCGGGGGTCCAAGAGACCCAGTACTTC.